Below, 31 T cell receptor beta chains from the same sample are listed, as sequenced in a study of cytomegalovirus exposure and HLA in healthy donors. Both 60 Vbeta primers and 13 Jbeta primers went into the PCR. Clones were sequenced by immunoSEQ multiplex PCR, and TCRdb holds only the in-frame ones, with some missing. The profile shows more than 95,000 clones, around three quarters of them singletons. The sample taken for sequencing was PBMCs. Every receptor here comes from a woman aged 18-29 years in good health and CMV-seropositive.

The CDR3 is CSAGQGRVAEAFF. The CDR3 region has the DNA TGCAGCGCCGGACAGGGGAGGGTAGCTGAAGCTTTCTTT. J is TRBJ1-1 and V is TRBV29-1; 9 nucleotides match TRBD1. This CDR3 has 13 amino acids. V lost 7 bases and J lost 6; bases outside the gene matches: 9. Germline V CDR1 and CDR2: SQVTM, ANQGSEA.

This sequence joins TRBV28 and TRBJ2-7; 7 bases match TRBD1. The CDR3 sequence is 15 residues long. The J segment lost 5 bases and the V segment lost 3 bases, leaving 10 bases of the junction unmatched. Germline V gene lookup returns CDR1 MDHEN and CDR2 SYDVKM. CDR3: CASSFLTTGINEQYF. DNA of the CDR3: TGTGCCAGCAGTTTTTTGACGACAGGGATTAACGAGCAGTACTTC.

This clone was found a few times. An end of the junction differs from the germline gene, which may be a read error. The rearrangement uses TRBV5-4 and TRBJ2-7; a possible D gene is TRBD1 (6 bases). The CDR3 totals 12 residues. CDR1 SGHNT and CDR2 YYREEE come from the germline V gene (reference sequence). CDR3: CASSLRMGQVDF. The CDR3 nucleotides are TGTGCCAGCAGCCTACGTATGGGACAAGTCGACTTC.

This clone came up a few times. V gene TRBV7-6 combines with J gene TRBJ2-6, with a tentative D call TRBD1 (6 bases). The V gene lost 5 bases and the J gene lost 0 bases, with 17 bases spanning the gap. The V gene's germline CDR1 is SGHVS and CDR2 FNYEAQ. The CDR3 runs to 18 residues. CDR3 coding DNA: TGTGCCAGCAGCATTTCCCAGGGGCAATACTCTGGGGCCAACGTCCTGACTTTC. It encodes CASSISQGQYSGANVLTF. Based on the CDR3 plus reference TRBV7-6 and TRBJ2-6, the full variable domain is GAGVSQSPRYKVTKRGQDVALRCDPISGHVSLYWYRQALGQGPEFLTYFNYEAQQDKSGLPNDRFSAERPEGSISTLTIQRTEQRDSAMYRCASSISQGQYSGANVLTFGAGSRLTVL.

A single count supports this clone. This rearrangement joins TRBV18 to TRBJ2-5, with D maybe TRBD2 (6 bases). The V gene lost 3 bases and the J gene lost 1 base, with 9 bases spanning the gap. CDR1 is KGHSH, CDR2 LQKENI, per germline. This CDR3 is built from 14 residues. The CDR3 DNA is TGTGCCAGCTCACCGTCGGGACTCCAAGAGACCCAGTACTTC. Translation: CASSPSGLQETQYF. The complete variable domain, with remaining parts taken from reference TRBV18 and TRBJ2-5, reads NAGVMQNPRHLVRRRGQEARLRCSPMKGHSHVYWYRQLPEEGLKFMVYLQKENIIDESGMPKERFSAEFPKEGPSILRIQQVVRGDSAAYFCASSPSGLQETQYFGPGTRLLVL.

This clone came up once. The V gene is TRBV5-4, the J gene TRBJ2-3, with a weak D call TRBD2 (5 bases). Between the trimmed V and J ends, which lost 4 bases and 0 bases, there was a span of 12 bases. The V gene's germline CDR1 is SGHNT and CDR2 YYREEE (reference sequence). The CDR3 covers 15 residues. Here the CDR3 reads CASSPAGGSTDTQYF. The CDR3 region has the DNA TGTGCCAGCAGCCCGGCCGGAGGAAGCACAGATACGCAGTATTTT.

Only one count was recorded for this clone. The rearrangement joins TRBV5-6 to TRBJ2-5; 12 bases agree with TRBD2. The junction had 6 bases not matched to a gene; V was cut back by 4 bases and J by 5 bases. The CDR3 length is 15 residues. Germline-derived CDR1 and CDR2 are SGHDT and YYEEEE. The CDR3 DNA reads TGTGCCAGCAGCCACCTAGCGGGGGGGCGGGAGACCCAGTACTTC. This sequence encodes CASSHLAGGRETQYF. The full variable domain, with the rest looked up from reference TRBV5-6 and TRBJ2-5, is DAGVTQSPTHLIKTRGQQVTLRCSPKSGHDTVSWYQQALGQGPQFIFQYYEEEERQRGNFPDRFSGHQFPNYSSELNVNALLLGDSALYLCASSHLAGGRETQYFGPGTRLLVL.

The gene calls are TRBV9 and TRBJ1-1, with 7 positions matching TRBD1. Germline lookup yields CDR1 SGDLS and CDR2 YYNGEE. V lost 1 base, J lost 4 bases, and 4 bases stayed unmatched. This CDR3 has 14 amino acids. CDR3 in amino acids: CASSVMTGSTEAFF. The CDR3 bases are TGTGCCAGCAGCGTAATGACAGGGAGCACTGAAGCTTTCTTT.

CDR3 sequence reads: CASSSLRTGSVRWYEQYF. CDR3 nucleotide sequence: TGTGCCAGCAGCTCTCTCCGAACGGGTTCTGTGCGGTGGTACGAGCAGTACTTC. This chain joins TRBV11-2 and TRBJ2-7; D not resolved. The CDR3 sequence is 18 residues long. Germline V gives CDR1 SGHAT, CDR2 FQNNGV. V lost 4 bases to trimming and J lost 4 bases, with 26 bases between them.

The chain couples TRBV5-6 to TRBJ1-5; TRBD1 matches 8 bases. The V and J ends lost 2 bases and 6 bases, in that order; junction bases with no gene match: 4. Germline CDR1 SGHDT, CDR2 YYEEEE. The CDR3 totals 14 residues. The CDR3 reads CASSFGQGSQPQHF. The CDR3 nucleotides are TGTGCCAGCAGCTTCGGACAGGGAAGTCAGCCCCAGCATTTT.

The chain couples TRBV29-1 to TRBJ2-1; tentative D call: TRBD1 (5 bases). The V gene's germline CDR1 is SQVTM and CDR2 ANQGSEA. CDR3 length: 13 amino acids. Between the trimmed V and J ends, which lost 6 bases and 0 bases, there was a span of 9 bases. CDR3 sequence: CSVDTSSYNEQFF. DNA of the CDR3: TGCAGCGTGGACACGTCCTCCTACAATGAGCAGTTCTTC.

This rearrangement joins TRBV19 to TRBJ2-5; 8 bases align to TRBD2. The CDR3 loop spans 16 amino acids. After removal of 8 bases from V and 0 bases from J, the junction contained 11 bases not matched to a gene. Germline CDR1 LNHDA, CDR2 SQIVND (reference sequence). The CDR3 DNA is TGTGCCAGTCGGGGGGGTTACGGGCGACACCAAGAGACCCAGTACTTC. Translated: CASRGGYGRHQETQYF.

The chain recombines TRBV1 with TRBJ2-3; TRBD1, the table's D call, lacks a check against the DNA. TRBV1 constitutes a pseudogene. This CDR3 region has 18 residues. CDR3 in amino acids: CTSSQRGPSNASTDTQYF. Written as DNA, the CDR3 is TGCACCAGCAGCCAAAGGGGGCCTTCCAACGCTAGCACAGATACGCAGTATTTT.

With respect to this clone: Distinct nucleotide sequences in the sample also encode this CDR3. The chain employs TRBV29-1 and TRBJ1-6; 9 positions match TRBD1. The trim removed 6 bases at V and 13 bases at J, leaving 16 bases unmatched. This CDR3 has 15 residues. Germline CDR1 SQVTM, CDR2 ANQGSEA. This CDR3 reads CSVRDRVDYSSPLHF. CDR3 bases: TGCAGCGTACGGGACAGGGTGGATTATAGCTCCCCCCTCCACTTT.

This chain connects TRBV2 to TRBJ1-4; no definite D call. CDR3 length equals 16 residues. In germline, CDR1 is SNHLY, CDR2 FYNNEI. The V and J ends lost 3 bases and 8 bases respectively, with 19 bases between them. The CDR3: CASSDPFLVTGEKLFF. The CDR3 bases are TGTGCCAGCAGTGACCCTTTTTTGGTAACGGGGGAAAAACTGTTTTTT.

This chain joins TRBV5-1 and TRBJ2-5; 7 bases fit TRBD1. CDR3 length: 16 residues. The germline V gene has CDR1 SGHRS and CDR2 YFSETQ. V was pared by 3 bases and J by 4 bases, with 12 bases of the junction left unmatched. The CDR3 nucleotides are TGCGCCAGCAGCTCCTACGAGGGGGACAGTAGAGAGACCCAGTACTTC. This codes for CASSSYEGDSRETQYF. Full variable domain (remainder filled in from reference TRBV5-1 and TRBJ2-5): KAGVTQTPRYLIKTRGQQVTLSCSPISGHRSVSWYQQTPGQGLQFLFEYFSETQRNKGNFPGRFSGRQFSNSRSEMNVSTLELGDSALYLCASSSYEGDSRETQYFGPGTRLLVL.

V is TRBV28 and J is TRBJ2-1; tentative D call: TRBD1 (5 bases). CDR1 and CDR2 from the germline V gene are MDHEN and SYDVKM. V lost 10 bases to trimming and J lost 2 bases, with 15 bases between them. The CDR3 covers 14 residues. The DNA of the CDR3 is TGTGCCACTAGTTGGGGCAGAACCTACAATGAGCAGTTCTTC. Amino acid sequence: CATSWGRTYNEQFF.

This clone has a handful of counts. The chain combines TRBV2 with TRBJ2-1, with D perhaps TRBD1 (5 bases). The germline CDR1 and CDR2 sequences are SNHLY and FYNNEI. Trimming pared 1 base from V and 7 bases from J, leaving 14 bases between. This CDR3 has 15 residues. CDR3 in DNA: TGTGCCAGCAGTGAAGGGGGCTGGGTGGGAAATGAGCAGTTCTTC. This translates into CASSEGGWVGNEQFF. The full variable domain, rest sourced from reference TRBV2 and TRBJ2-1, is EPEVTQTPSHQVTQMGQEVILRCVPISNHLYFYWYRQILGQKVEFLVSFYNNEISEKSEIFDDQFSVERPDGSNFTLKIRSTKLEDSAMYFCASSEGGWVGNEQFFGPGTRLTVL.

The rearrangement uses TRBV5-1 and TRBJ2-1, with D uncertain. Germline loops: CDR1 SGHRS, CDR2 YFSETQ. V was shortened by 5 bases and J by 5 bases, with 11 bases between the two germline ends. The CDR3 is made up of 13 amino acids. The CDR3 sequence: CASRAASNNEQFF. The CDR3 coding sequence is TGCGCCAGCAGGGCGGCGAGCAACAATGAGCAGTTCTTC.

V gene TRBV30 combines with J gene TRBJ1-2, with 7 bases lining up with TRBD1. Looked up from germline, CDR1 is GTSNPN and CDR2 is SVGIG (reference sequence). This CDR3 is built from 13 residues. V lost 2 bases to trimming and J lost 9 bases; unmatched junction nucleotides: 9. CDR3 DNA sequence: TGTGCCTGGAGTTTCCTACGACAGGGCAGCTACACCTTC. Its translation: CAWSFLRQGSYTF. The full variable domain, with the rest looked up from reference TRBV30 and TRBJ1-2, is SQTIHQWPATLVQPVGSPLSLECTVEGTSNPNLYWYRQAAGRGLQLLFYSVGIGQISSEVPQNLSASRPQDRQFILSSKKLLLSDSGFYLCAWSFLRQGSYTFGSGTRLTVV.

The chain uses TRBV5-1 and TRBJ2-1; 16 bases are shared with TRBD2. The V and J ends lost 1 base and 9 bases, in that order; junction bases with no gene match: 7. Germline-derived CDR1 and CDR2 are SGHRS and YFSETQ. This CDR3 is 17 amino acids long. CDR3 in DNA: TGCGCCAGCAGCTTGCTCGGGACTAGCGGGGGGGCCAGTGAGCAGTTCTTC. Protein product: CASSLLGTSGGASEQFF.

The J gene is TRBJ1-3, the V gene TRBV27; 8 bases agree with TRBD1. Germline V gives CDR1 MNHEY, CDR2 SMNVEV (reference sequence). The CDR3 is 15 amino acids. V lost 2 bases to trimming and J lost 4 bases; unmatched junction nucleotides: 4. The CDR3 DNA follows: TGTGCCAGCAGTTTACAGGGGGCGCTGGGAAACACCATATATTTT. Its protein product is CASSLQGALGNTIYF.

This clone was detected only a few times. The chain is built from TRBV4-2 and TRBJ2-5; 13 bases map to TRBD2. From germline, CDR1 is LGHNA and CDR2 YNFKEQ. The CDR3 extends over 17 amino acids. Trimming cost V 3 bases and J 5 bases; bases outside gene matches: 9. The CDR3 DNA is TGTGCCAGCAGCCAGGGGACTAGCGGGATCTTGAGGGAGACCCAGTACTTC. Amino acid sequence: CASSQGTSGILRETQYF.

The chain carries TRBV6-6 and TRBJ2-2; 11 bases map to TRBD2. V dropped 10 bases and J dropped 6; count of bases not matched to a gene: 4. The CDR3 covers 13 residues. Looked up from germline, CDR1 is MNHNY and CDR2 is SVGAGI (reference sequence). CDR3 DNA: TGTGCCATGAGGACTAGCGGGTCCGGGGAGCTGTTTTTT. Amino acid sequence: CAMRTSGSGELFF.

Turning to this clone: Mismatch with germline at one junction end may stem from a read error. The chain employs TRBV9 and TRBJ2-1, with TRBD2 matching 8 bases. This CDR3 comprises 14 residues. The V gene's germline CDR1 is SGDLS and CDR2 YYNGEE. CDR3 residues: CASSAFEGSGVKVF. The CDR3, as DNA: TGTGCCAGCAGCGCCTTTGAGGGTAGCGGGGTCAAGGTCTTC. Full variable domain (remainder filled in from reference TRBV9 and TRBJ2-1): DSGVTQTPKHLITATGQRVTLRCSPRSGDLSVYWYQQSLDQGLQFLIQYYNGEERAKGNILERFSAQQFPDLHSELNLSSLELGDSALYFCASSAFEGSGVKVFGPGTRLTVL.

The chain employs TRBV5-1 and TRBJ2-1; 9 positions match TRBD2. This CDR3 is built from 14 residues. Per germline, CDR1 SGHRS and CDR2 YFSETQ. V gave up 3 bases and J gave up 6 bases; unmatched junction bases: 4. CDR3 sequence (DNA): TGCGCCAGCAGCTGGAGCGGGGGGATCAATGAGCAGTTCTTC. It translates to CASSWSGGINEQFF.

The chain is built from TRBV30 and TRBJ1-5; no definite D call. Trimming took off 1 base at V and 0 bases at J, with 7 bases between the two ends. The CDR3 runs 14 residues. Per germline, CDR1 GTSNPN and CDR2 SVGIG (reference sequence). CDR3 residues: CAWSAGDSNQPQHF. The CDR3 DNA sequence: TGTGCCTGGAGTGCAGGTGATAGCAATCAGCCCCAGCATTTT.

The rearrangement links TRBV27 to TRBJ2-2; 7 bases map to TRBD2. The CDR3 runs to 15 residues. CDR1 and CDR2 (germline): MNHEY, SMNVEV (reference sequence). The J segment lost 6 bases and the V segment lost 3 bases, leaving 7 bases of the junction unmatched. The chain's CDR3 is CASSLFPGRAGELFF. Here the CDR3 DNA reads TGTGCCAGCAGTTTGTTTCCAGGGAGGGCCGGGGAGCTGTTTTTT.

This rearrangement joins TRBV6-6 to TRBJ1-3; D remains ambiguous. The ends were cut back, 6 bases at V and 8 bases at J, with 11 bases in the middle. In germline, CDR1 is MNHNY, CDR2 SVGAGI (reference sequence). This CDR3 region has 12 residues. This CDR3 is CASREFRDTIYF. The CDR3 coding sequence is TGTGCCAGCAGGGAGTTTCGCGACACCATATATTTT.

This clone was observed once. The chain is built from TRBV29-1 and TRBJ2-7; D is perhaps TRBD1 (6 bases). Trimming shortened V by 4 bases and J by 3 bases, and 10 bases separated the two germline ends. Germline CDR1 SQVTM, CDR2 ANQGSEA. CDR3 size: 12 residues. The DNA of the CDR3 is TGCAGCGTTGGAGGACAGTTCTACGAGCAGTACTTC. Encoded protein: CSVGGQFYEQYF.

CDR3 in amino acids: CASSRQGSTTEQFF. The CDR3 DNA reads as TGTGCCAGCTCACGACAGGGGTCAACTACGGAGCAGTTCTTC. The rearrangement uses TRBV18 and TRBJ2-1, with 8 nucleotides matching TRBD1. The J segment lost 10 bases and the V segment lost 4 bases, leaving 9 bases of the junction unmatched. Germline assignment: CDR1 KGHSH and CDR2 LQKENI. This CDR3 has 14 residues.